Here is one T cell receptor (beta chain) with its context. This clone turned up a few times. Its antigen has not been determined. No base quality values were provided; no much bigger clone lies one nucleotide off. For TCR beta library preparation, around 2 micrograms of genomic DNA were isolated from cryopreserved PBMCs. Longitudinal blood samples from CLL patients on ibrutinib monotherapy were analyzed using high-throughput TCR beta sequencing. The patients were enrolled in a single-center, open-label phase 2 trial of ibrutinib monotherapy. The germline V gene encodes CDR1 SGDLS and CDR2 YYNGEE. Trimmed from V: 4 bases; trimmed from J: 3 bases; junction bases lacking a gene match: 4. From cysteine to phenylalanine, the CDR3 is 14 amino acids long. CDR3 DNA only is kept here, 42 bases in frame from base 1. This record comes from a study of cytotoxic CD8 clonotypes in ibrutinib-treated CLL (dated by TCRdb to the early 2020s). The study in broad terms: The cohort had ten to twelve relapsed/refractory and roughly 15 treatment-naive patients; some 17 were IGHV unmutated. Every sample from remission and from progressive disease was obtained while the patients were still on ibrutinib. Responses were partial in roughly 25 patients and complete in 2; after median about 5.5 years follow-up, about 15 stayed in remission and about twelve progressed. Cryopreserved peripheral blood mononuclear cells were collected before treatment, at response, and at either disease progression or sustained remission. The response samples were drawn at a median of around eleven months into treatment, with a range of about 6 to 36 months. Of the approximately 87 people in the trial, around 26 had longitudinal samples available. Samples averaged roughly 280,000 productive templates and 94,082 productive rearrangements. Overall study results and their limits: Public clonotypes were rare and either shrank or stayed stable during treatment, and the rise in clonality at ibrutinib response reflected expansion of private clonotypes. Lymph node repertoires were not examined, and the timing of sampling was not matched between patients in sustained remission and those whose disease progressed. Clonality increased at ibrutinib response, stayed stable in sustained remission, and fell back toward baseline at progression. Baseline clonality was found to be higher than that of age-matched healthy donors and was strongly correlated with circulating CD8+ T-cell counts.

Each clonotype received, on average, around 9.6x coverage in deep resolution sequencing performed on a MiSeq, where the target depth lay between 1 in 1 million and 1 in 200,000 T cells. The immunoSEQ hsTCRB Kit was used to generate the TCR beta libraries. Concerning the study's data processing: ImmunoSEQ Data Assistant and ImmunoSEQ Analyzer were used for data analysis, and V, D and J genes were assigned according to IMGT definitions. Clonality, with values ranging from 0 to 1, was calculated as one minus the normalized Shannon entropy of productive rearrangement frequencies. Only overrepresented clonotypes making up at least 0.05% of each patient's repertoire were included in the public clonotype analysis. Roughly 13 repertoires from age-matched healthy donors, obtained from immuneACCESS, served as clonality controls. In TCRdb, the immuneACCESS table is reduced to in-frame sequences with V and J assigned. These tables do not hold every clone; where another copy was compared, an unresolved V gene accounts for under half, and the others remain unexplained. V and J calls and clone size follow that table, whereas D and trimming were derived from the DNA. This sample has under 30,000 clones in its table, and about 75% of those were observed once. Roughly 50% of the sample lies in the top ten.

The V and J segments used are TRBV9 and TRBJ2-3, with 8 bases aligning to TRBD1. The clonotype comes from a human donor with chronic lymphocytic leukemia. Sequenced here: PBMCs, sampled after 36 months of ibrutinib treatment. The nucleotide sequence reads TGTGCCAGCAGCCCGTGGGACAGGACAGATACGCAGTATTTT. This gives the protein CASSPWDRTDTQYF.